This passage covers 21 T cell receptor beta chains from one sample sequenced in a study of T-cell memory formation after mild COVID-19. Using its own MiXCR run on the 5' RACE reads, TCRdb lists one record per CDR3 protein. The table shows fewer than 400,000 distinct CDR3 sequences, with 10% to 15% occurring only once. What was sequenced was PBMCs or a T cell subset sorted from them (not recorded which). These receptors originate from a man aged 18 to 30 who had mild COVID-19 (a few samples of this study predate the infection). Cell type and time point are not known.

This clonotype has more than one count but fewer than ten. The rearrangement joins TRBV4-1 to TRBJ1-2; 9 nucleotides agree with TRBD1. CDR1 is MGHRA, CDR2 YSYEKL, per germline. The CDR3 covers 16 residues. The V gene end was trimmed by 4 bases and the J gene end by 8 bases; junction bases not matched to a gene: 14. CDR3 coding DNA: TGCGCCAGCAGCCGCACGACGATGGGACAGGGTGCCGGCTACACCTTC. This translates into CASSRTTMGQGAGYTF.

The CDR3 nucleotides are TGTGCCAGCAGTTTATTCGGGACAGACTACGAGCAGTACGTC. It encodes CASSLFGTDYEQYV. J is TRBJ2-7 and V is TRBV28; 7 bases are a match to TRBD1. The germline V gene encodes CDR1 MDHEN and CDR2 SYDVKM. The CDR3 has 14 amino acids. The V gene end was trimmed by 1 base and the J gene end by 3 bases; junction bases not matched to a gene: 3.

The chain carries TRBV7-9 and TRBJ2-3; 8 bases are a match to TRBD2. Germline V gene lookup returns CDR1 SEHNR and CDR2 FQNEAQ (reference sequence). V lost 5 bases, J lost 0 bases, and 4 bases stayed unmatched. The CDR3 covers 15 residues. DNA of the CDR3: TGTGCCAGCAGCCCAACTAGCGGCAGCACAGATACGCAGTATTTT. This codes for CASSPTSGSTDTQYF.

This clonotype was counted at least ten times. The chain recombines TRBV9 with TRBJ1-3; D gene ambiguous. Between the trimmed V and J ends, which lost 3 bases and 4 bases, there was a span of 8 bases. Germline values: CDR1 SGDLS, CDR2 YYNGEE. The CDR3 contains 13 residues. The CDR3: CASSAGRGNTIYF. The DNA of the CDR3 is TGTGCCAGCAGCGCCGGTCGGGGAAACACCATATATTTT.

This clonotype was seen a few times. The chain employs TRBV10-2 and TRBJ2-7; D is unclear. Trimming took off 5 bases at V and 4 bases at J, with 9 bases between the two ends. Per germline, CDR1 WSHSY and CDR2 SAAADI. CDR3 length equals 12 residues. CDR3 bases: TGCGCCAGCAGTTCGGCAGTGTACGAGCAGTACTTC. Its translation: CASSSAVYEQYF.

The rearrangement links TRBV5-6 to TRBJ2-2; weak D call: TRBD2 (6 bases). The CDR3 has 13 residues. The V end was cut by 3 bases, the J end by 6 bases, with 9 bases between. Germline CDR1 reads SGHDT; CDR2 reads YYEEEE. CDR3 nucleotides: TGTGCCAGCAGCTGGCGGAGGGCCGGGGAGCTGTTTTTT. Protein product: CASSWRRAGELFF.

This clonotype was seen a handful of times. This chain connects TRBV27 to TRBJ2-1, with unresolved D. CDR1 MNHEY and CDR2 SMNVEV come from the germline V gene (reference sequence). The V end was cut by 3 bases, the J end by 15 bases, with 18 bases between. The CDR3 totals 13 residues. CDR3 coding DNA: TGTGCCAGCAGTTTCCCAGGAGATCCCTTGTGGTTCTTC. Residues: CASSFPGDPLWFF.

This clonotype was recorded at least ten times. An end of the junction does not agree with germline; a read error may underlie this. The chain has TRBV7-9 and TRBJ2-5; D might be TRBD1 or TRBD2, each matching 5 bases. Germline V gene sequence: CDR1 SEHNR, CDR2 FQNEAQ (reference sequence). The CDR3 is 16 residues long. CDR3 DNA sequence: TGTGCCAGCAGCCCCGCACCCGGGACCCGCAGAGGATCCACCTTCTTC. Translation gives CASSPAPGTRRGSTFF.

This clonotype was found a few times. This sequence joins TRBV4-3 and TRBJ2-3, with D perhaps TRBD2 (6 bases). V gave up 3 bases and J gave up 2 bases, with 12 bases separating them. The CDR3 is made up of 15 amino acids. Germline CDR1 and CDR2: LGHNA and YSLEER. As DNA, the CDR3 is TGCGCCAGCAGCCAGGACGGGGGTACCACAGATACGCAGTATTTT. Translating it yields CASSQDGGTTDTQYF.

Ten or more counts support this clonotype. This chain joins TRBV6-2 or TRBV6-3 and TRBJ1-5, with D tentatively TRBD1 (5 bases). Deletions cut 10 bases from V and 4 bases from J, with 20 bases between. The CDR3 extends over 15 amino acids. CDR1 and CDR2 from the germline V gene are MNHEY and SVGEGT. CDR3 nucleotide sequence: TGTGCCACCAAGCGGTTGGCAGGGCAGAATCAGCCCCAGCATTTT. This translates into CATKRLAGQNQPQHF.

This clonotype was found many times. This chain's CDR3 is CSARNLADLTDTQYF. The CDR3 DNA reads as TGCAGTGCCCGAAACCTAGCGGACCTCACAGATACGCAGTATTTT. The chain has TRBV20-1 and TRBJ2-3; the match to TRBD2 covers 7 bases. Germline trimming cut 6 bases from V and 2 bases from J; bases unmatched to any gene: 11. Germline loops: CDR1 DFQATT, CDR2 SNEGSKA (reference sequence). CDR3 length: 15 residues.

CDR3: CASSMRSTGEQFF. DNA of the CDR3: TGTGCCAGTAGTATGCGGTCAACGGGTGAGCAGTTCTTC. The chain combines TRBV19 with TRBJ2-1; no clear D. This CDR3 region has 13 residues. V lost 3 bases to trimming and J lost 9 bases, with 12 bases between them. Germline CDR1 reads LNHDA; CDR2 reads SQIVND (reference sequence).

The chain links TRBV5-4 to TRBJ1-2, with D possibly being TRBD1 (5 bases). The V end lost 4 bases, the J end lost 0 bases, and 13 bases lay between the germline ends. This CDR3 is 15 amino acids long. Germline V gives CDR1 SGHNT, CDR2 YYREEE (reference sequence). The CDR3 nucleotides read TGTGCCAGCAGCGGAGGAGTAGGGGCTAACTATGGCTACACCTTC. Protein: CASSGGVGANYGYTF.

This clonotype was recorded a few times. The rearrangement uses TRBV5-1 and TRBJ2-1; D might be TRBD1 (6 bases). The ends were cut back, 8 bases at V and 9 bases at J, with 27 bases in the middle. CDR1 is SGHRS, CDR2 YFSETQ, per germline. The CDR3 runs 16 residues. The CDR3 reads CASETMDSLTGSEQFF. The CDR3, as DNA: TGCGCCAGTGAAACCATGGACAGCCTCACAGGGAGTGAGCAGTTCTTC.

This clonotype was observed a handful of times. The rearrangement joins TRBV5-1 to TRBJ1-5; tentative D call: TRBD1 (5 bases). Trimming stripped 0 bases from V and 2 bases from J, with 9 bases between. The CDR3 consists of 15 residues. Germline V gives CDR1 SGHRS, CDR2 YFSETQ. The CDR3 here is CASSLAGTGNQPQHF. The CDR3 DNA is TGCGCCAGCAGCTTGGCCGGGACGGGCAATCAGCCCCAGCATTTT.

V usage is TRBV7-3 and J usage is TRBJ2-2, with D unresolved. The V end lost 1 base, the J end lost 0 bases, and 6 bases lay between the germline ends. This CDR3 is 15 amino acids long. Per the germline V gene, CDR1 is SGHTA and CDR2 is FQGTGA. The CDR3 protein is CASSLSQANTGELFF. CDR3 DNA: TGTGCCAGCAGCTTAAGCCAAGCGAACACCGGGGAGCTGTTTTTT.

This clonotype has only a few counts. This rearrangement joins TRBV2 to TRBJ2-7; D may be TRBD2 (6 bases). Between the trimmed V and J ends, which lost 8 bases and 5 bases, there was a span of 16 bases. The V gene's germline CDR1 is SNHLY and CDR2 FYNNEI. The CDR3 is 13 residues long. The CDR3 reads CASRRAGTNEQYF. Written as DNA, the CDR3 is TGTGCCAGCCGGCGTGCGGGGACGAACGAGCAGTACTTC.

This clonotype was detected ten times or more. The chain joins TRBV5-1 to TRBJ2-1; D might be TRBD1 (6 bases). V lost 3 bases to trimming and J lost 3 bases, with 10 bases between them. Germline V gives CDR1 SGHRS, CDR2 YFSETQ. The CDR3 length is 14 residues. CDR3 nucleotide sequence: TGCGCCAGCAGCTCCCAGGGGATCTACAATGAGCAGTTCTTC. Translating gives CASSSQGIYNEQFF. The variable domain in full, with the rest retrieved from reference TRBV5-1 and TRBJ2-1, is KAGVTQTPRYLIKTRGQQVTLSCSPISGHRSVSWYQQTPGQGLQFLFEYFSETQRNKGNFPGRFSGRQFSNSRSEMNVSTLELGDSALYLCASSSQGIYNEQFFGPGTRLTVL.

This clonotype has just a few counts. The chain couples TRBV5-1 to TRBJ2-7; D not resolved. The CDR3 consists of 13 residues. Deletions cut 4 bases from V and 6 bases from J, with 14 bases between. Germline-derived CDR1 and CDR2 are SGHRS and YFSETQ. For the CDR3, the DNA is TGCGCCAGCAGCCCCCCTGGGGTCCGCGAGCAGTACTTC. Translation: CASSPPGVREQYF.

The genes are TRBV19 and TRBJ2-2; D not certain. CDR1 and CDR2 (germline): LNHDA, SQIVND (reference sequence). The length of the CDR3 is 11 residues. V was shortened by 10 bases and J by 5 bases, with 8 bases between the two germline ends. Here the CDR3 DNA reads TGTGCCACAAAGGGAACCGGGGAGCTGTTTTTT. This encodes CATKGTGELFF. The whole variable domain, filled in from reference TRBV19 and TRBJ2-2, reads DGGITQSPKYLFRKEGQNVTLSCEQNLNHDAMYWYRQDPGQGLRLIYYSQIVNDFQKGDIAEGYSVSREKKESFPLTVTSAQKNPTAFYLCATKGTGELFFGEGSRLTVL.

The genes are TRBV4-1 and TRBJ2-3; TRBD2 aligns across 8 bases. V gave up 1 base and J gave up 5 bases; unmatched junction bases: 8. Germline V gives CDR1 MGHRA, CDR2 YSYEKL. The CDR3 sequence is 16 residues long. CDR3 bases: TGCGCCAGCAGCCAAGCGGGGACTAGTTACGGAGATACGCAGTATTTT. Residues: CASSQAGTSYGDTQYF.